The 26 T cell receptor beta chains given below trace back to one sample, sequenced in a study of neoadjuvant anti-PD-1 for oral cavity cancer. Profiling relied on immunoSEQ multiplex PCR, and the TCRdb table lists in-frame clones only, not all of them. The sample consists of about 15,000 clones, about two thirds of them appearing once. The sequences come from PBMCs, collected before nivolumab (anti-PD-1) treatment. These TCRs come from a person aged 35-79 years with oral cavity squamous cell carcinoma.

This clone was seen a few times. CDR3 residues: CASSLAGTSTIYF. The CDR3 region has the DNA TGCGCCAGCAGCCTTGCTGGGACTAGCACCATATATTTT. This chain uses TRBV5-1 with TRBJ1-3; TRBD1 is a possible D gene (5 bases). This CDR3 spans 13 amino acids. V was shortened by 4 bases and J by 9 bases, with 14 bases between the two germline ends. The germline V gene encodes CDR1 SGHRS and CDR2 YFSETQ.

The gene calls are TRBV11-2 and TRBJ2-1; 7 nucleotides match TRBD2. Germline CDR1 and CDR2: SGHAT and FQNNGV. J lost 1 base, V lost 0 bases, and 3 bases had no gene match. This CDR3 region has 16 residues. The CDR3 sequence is CASSLEGSGSYNEQFF. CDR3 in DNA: TGTGCCAGCAGCTTAGAAGGTAGCGGGTCCTACAATGAGCAGTTCTTC.

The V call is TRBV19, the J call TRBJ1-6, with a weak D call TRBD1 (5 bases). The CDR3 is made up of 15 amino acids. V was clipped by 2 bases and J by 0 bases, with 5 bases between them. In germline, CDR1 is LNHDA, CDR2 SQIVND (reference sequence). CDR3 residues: CASSIQGSYNSPLHF. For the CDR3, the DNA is TGTGCCAGTAGTATACAGGGCTCCTATAATTCACCCCTCCACTTT. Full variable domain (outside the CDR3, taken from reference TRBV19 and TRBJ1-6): DGGITQSPKYLFRKEGQNVTLSCEQNLNHDAMYWYRQDPGQGLRLIYYSQIVNDFQKGDIAEGYSVSREKKESFPLTVTSAQKNPTAFYLCASSIQGSYNSPLHFGNGTRLTVT.

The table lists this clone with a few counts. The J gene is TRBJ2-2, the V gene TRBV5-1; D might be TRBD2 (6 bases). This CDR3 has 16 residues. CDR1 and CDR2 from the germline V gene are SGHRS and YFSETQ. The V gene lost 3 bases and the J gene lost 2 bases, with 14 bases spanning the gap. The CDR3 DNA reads TGCGCCAGCAGCTCGGGAGTAGCGCTTAACACCGGGGAGCTGTTTTTT. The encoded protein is CASSSGVALNTGELFF.

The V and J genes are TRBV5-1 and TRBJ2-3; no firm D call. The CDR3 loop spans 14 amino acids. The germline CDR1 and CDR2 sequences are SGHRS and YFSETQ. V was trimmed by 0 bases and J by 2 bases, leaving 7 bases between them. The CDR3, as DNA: TGCGCCAGCAGCTTGGAGGGAATCACAGATACGCAGTATTTT. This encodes CASSLEGITDTQYF.

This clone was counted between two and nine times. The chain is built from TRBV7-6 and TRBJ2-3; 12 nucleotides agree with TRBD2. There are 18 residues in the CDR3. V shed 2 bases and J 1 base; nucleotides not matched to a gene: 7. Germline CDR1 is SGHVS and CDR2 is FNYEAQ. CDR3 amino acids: CASSLWASGGAGTDTQYF. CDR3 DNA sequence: TGTGCCAGCAGCTTATGGGCTAGCGGGGGGGCCGGCACAGATACGCAGTATTTT.

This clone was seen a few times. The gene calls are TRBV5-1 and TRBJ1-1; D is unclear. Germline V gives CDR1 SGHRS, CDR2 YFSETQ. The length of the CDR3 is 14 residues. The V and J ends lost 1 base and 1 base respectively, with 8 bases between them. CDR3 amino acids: CASSLYPANTEAFF. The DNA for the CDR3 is TGCGCCAGCAGCTTGTATCCGGCGAACACTGAAGCTTTCTTT. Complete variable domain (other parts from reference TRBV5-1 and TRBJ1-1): KAGVTQTPRYLIKTRGQQVTLSCSPISGHRSVSWYQQTPGQGLQFLFEYFSETQRNKGNFPGRFSGRQFSNSRSEMNVSTLELGDSALYLCASSLYPANTEAFFGQGTRLTVV.

DNA for the CDR3: TGTGCCAGCAGCTTAGGAGACAGGGGGGCCTACGAGCAGTACTTC. Translation: CASSLGDRGAYEQYF. This chain uses TRBV7-9 with TRBJ2-7; 9 bases fit TRBD1. CDR1 SEHNR and CDR2 FQNEAQ come from the germline V gene (reference sequence). Trimming at V came to 1 base and at J to 2 bases, leaving 3 bases not matched to a gene. There are 15 residues in the CDR3.

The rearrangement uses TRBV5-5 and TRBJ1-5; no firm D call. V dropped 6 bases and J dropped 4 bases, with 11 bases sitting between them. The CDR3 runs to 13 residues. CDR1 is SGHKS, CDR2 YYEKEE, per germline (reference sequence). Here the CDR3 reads CASNPGENQPQHF. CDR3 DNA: TGTGCCAGCAATCCTGGTGAGAATCAGCCCCAGCATTTT.

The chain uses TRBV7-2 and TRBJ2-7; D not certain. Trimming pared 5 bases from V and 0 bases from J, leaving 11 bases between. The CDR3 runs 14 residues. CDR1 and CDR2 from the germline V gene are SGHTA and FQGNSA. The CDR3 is CASSQTPGSYEQYF. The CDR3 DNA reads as TGTGCCAGCAGCCAGACTCCTGGCTCCTACGAGCAGTACTTC.

CDR3 nucleotides: TGTGCCACCAGCATTGAGGGAAGCACAGATACGCAGTATTTT. Translating gives CATSIEGSTDTQYF. The gene calls are TRBV15 and TRBJ2-3, with TRBD2 as a possible D gene (5 bases). Germline CDR1 and CDR2: LNHNV and YYDKDF (reference sequence). V was cut by 4 bases and J by 0 bases, with 8 bases left in between. The CDR3 spans 14 residues.

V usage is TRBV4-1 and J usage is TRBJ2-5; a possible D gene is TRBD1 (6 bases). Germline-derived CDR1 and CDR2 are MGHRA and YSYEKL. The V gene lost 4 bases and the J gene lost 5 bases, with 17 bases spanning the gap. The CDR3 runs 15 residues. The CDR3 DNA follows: TGCGCCAGCAGCCGGATAGGACAGTACGTGGAGACCCAGTACTTC. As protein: CASSRIGQYVETQYF.

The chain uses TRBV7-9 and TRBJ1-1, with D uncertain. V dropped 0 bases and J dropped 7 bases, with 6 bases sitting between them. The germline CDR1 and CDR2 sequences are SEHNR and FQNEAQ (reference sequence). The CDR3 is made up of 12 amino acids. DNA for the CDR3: TGTGCCAGCAGCTTAGCGGGGAGTGAAGCTTTCTTT. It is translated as CASSLAGSEAFF. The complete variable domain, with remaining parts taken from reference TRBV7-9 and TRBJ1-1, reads DTGVSQNPRHKITKRGQNVTFRCDPISEHNRLYWYRQTLGQGPEFLTYFQNEAQLEKSRLLSDRFSAERPKGSFSTLEIQRTEQGDSAMYLCASSLAGSEAFFGQGTRLTVV.

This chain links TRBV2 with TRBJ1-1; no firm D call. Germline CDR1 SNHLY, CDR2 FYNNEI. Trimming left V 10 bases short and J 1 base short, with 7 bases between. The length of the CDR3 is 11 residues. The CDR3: CANKGNTEAFF. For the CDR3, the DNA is TGTGCCAACAAAGGGAACACTGAAGCTTTCTTT.

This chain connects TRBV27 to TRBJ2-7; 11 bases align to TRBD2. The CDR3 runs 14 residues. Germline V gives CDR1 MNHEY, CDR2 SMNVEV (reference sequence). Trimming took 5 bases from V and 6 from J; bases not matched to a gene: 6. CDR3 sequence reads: CASSDGTSGVEQYF. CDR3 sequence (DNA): TGTGCCAGCAGTGATGGGACTAGCGGCGTCGAGCAGTACTTC.

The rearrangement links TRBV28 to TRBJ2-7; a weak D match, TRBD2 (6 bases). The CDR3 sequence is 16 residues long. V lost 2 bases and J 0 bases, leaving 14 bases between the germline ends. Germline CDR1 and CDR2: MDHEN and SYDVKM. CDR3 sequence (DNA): TGTGCCAGCAGTTTAGTTTCCGGGGGAGTCTCCTACGAGCAGTACTTC. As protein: CASSLVSGGVSYEQYF.

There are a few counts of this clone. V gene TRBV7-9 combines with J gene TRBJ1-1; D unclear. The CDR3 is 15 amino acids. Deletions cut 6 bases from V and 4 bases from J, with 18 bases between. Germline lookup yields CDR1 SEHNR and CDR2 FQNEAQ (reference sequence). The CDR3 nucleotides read TGTGCCAGCAGACCCCTACTTCGGGTTGGCACTGAAGCTTTCTTT. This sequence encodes CASRPLLRVGTEAFF.

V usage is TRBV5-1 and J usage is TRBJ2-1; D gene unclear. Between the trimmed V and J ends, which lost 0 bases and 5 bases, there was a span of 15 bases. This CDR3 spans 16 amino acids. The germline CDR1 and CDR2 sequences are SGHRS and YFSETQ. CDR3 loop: CASSLEARPDHNEQFF. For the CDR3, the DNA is TGCGCCAGCAGCTTGGAGGCTCGGCCAGACCACAATGAGCAGTTCTTC. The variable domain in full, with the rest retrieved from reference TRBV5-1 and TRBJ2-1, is KAGVTQTPRYLIKTRGQQVTLSCSPISGHRSVSWYQQTPGQGLQFLFEYFSETQRNKGNFPGRFSGRQFSNSRSEMNVSTLELGDSALYLCASSLEARPDHNEQFFGPGTRLTVL.

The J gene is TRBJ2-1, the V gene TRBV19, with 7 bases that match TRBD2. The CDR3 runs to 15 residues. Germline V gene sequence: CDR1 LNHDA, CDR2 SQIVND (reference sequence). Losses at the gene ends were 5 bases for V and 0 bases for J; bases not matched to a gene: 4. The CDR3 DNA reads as TGTGCCAGTAGTTCTAGCGGATACTCCTACAATGAGCAGTTCTTC. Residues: CASSSSGYSYNEQFF.

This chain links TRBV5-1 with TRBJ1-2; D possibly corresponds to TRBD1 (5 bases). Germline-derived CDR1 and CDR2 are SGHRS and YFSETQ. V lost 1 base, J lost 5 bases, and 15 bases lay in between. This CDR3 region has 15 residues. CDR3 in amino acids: CASSLMQGQHYGYTF. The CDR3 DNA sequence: TGCGCCAGCAGCTTGATGCAGGGCCAACATTATGGCTACACCTTC. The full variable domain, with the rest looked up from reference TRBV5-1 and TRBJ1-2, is KAGVTQTPRYLIKTRGQQVTLSCSPISGHRSVSWYQQTPGQGLQFLFEYFSETQRNKGNFPGRFSGRQFSNSRSEMNVSTLELGDSALYLCASSLMQGQHYGYTFGSGTRLTVV.

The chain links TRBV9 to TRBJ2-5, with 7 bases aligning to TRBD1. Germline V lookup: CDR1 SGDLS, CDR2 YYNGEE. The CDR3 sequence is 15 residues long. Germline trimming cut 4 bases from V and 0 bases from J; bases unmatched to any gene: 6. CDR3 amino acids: CASSSRGQNQETQYF. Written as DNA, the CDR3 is TGTGCCAGCAGCAGCCGGGGACAGAACCAAGAGACCCAGTACTTC.

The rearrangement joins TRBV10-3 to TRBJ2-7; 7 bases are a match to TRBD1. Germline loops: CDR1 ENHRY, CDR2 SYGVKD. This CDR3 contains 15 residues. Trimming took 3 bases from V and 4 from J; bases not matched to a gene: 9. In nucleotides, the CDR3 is TGTGCCATCAGTGATCGGACAGGTACGATTTACGAGCAGTACTTC. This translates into CAISDRTGTIYEQYF.

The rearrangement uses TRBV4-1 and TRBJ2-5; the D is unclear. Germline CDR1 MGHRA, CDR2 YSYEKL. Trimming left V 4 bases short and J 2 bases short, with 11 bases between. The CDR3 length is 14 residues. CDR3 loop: CASSPVDGQETQYF. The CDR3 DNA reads TGCGCCAGCAGCCCTGTGGACGGACAAGAGACCCAGTACTTC.

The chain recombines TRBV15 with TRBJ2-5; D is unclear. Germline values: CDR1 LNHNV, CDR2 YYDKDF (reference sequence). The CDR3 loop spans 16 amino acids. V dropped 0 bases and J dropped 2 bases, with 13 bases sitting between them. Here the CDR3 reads CATSRDAGPPQETQYF. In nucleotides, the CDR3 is TGTGCCACCAGCAGAGACGCCGGGCCGCCTCAAGAGACCCAGTACTTC.

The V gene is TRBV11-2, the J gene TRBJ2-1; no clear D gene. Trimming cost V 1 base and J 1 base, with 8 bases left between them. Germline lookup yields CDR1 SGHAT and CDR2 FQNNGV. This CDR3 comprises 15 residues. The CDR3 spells CASSLGSISYNEQFF. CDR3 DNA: TGTGCCAGCAGCTTAGGTAGTATTTCCTACAATGAGCAGTTCTTC.

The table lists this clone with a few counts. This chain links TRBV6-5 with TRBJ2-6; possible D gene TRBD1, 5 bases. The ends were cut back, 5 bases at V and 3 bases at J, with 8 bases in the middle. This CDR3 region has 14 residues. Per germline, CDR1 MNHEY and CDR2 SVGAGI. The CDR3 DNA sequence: TGTGCCAGCAGTCAGACAGTTGGGGCCAACGTCCTGACTTTC. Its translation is CASSQTVGANVLTF.